This record looks at one T cell receptor (beta chain) sequence and its context. Its cognate antigen is unknown. The sample comes from a study of CD8 T cells in ankylosing spondylitis. Study-wide points: Significant enrichment of disease-linked clones was reported in matched ankylosing spondylitis synovial fluid.

CDR1 and CDR2 (germline): SGHTA, FQGNSA. The CDR3 covers 14 residues. The germline V and J ends were trimmed by 7 bases and 7 bases, with 19 bases remaining between them. One entry per CDR3 protein results from TCRdb running MiXCR on the 5' RACE reads. The sample yields around 150,000 distinct CDR3 sequences, roughly 34% seen once. The source of this sequence is a male donor with ankylosing spondylitis. Sequencing was carried out using synovial fluid, either unsorted or a sorted T cell fraction (not recorded which). The chain has TRBV7-2 and TRBJ1-2; tentative D call: TRBD1 (5 bases). The CDR3 DNA follows: TGTGCCAGCATCGCGGGCCAGGGCGGCCGTGGCTACACCTTC. Amino acid sequence: CASIAGQGGRGYTF.